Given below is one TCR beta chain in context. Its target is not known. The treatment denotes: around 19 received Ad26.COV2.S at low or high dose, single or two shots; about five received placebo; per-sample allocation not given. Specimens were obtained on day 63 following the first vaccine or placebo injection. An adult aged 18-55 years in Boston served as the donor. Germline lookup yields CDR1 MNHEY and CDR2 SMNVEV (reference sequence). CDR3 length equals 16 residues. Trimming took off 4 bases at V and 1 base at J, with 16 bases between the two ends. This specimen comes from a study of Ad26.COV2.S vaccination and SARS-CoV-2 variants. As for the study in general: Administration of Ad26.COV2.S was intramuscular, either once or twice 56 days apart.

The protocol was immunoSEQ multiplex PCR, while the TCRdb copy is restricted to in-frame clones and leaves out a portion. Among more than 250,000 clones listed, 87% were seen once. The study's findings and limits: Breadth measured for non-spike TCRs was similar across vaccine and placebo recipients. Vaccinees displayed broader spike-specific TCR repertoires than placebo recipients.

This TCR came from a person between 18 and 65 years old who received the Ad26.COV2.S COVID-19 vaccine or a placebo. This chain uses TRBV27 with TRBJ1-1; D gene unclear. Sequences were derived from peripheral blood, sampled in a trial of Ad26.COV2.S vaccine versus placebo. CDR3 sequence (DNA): TGTGCCAGCAGTTCCGTGTCAGCCCCCGGGAACACTGAAGCTTTCTTT. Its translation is CASSSVSAPGNTEAFF.